The 32 T cell receptor beta chains presented below share a single source sample, sequenced in a study of CD8+CD57+ T cells in acquired aplastic anemia. Using genomic DNA as the template, TCR beta VDJ and CDR3 profiling was carried out. TCRdb redid the calling of the reads with MiXCR, one entry per CDR3 protein. The sample records 260,000 or so distinct CDR3 sequences, 70% to 85% being singletons. Patients selected for sequencing had displayed CD8+CD57+ cell expansion by flow cytometry. Source material: sorted CD4+, CD8+, or CD8+CD57+ T cells (not recorded which) from PBMCs. These receptors all come from a human donor with aplastic anemia.

The chain recombines TRBV7-6 with TRBJ2-7, with D unclear. Germline assignment: CDR1 SGHVS and CDR2 FNYEAQ. CDR3 length: 15 residues. Trimming stripped 1 base from V and 6 bases from J, with 16 bases between. The CDR3 DNA is TGTGCCAGCAGCTTAGAGGGCCACTCGGTCGGCGAGCAGTACTTC. Translating gives CASSLEGHSVGEQYF.

V and J are TRBV9 and TRBJ1-1; TRBD1 is a possible D gene (5 bases). The CDR3 totals 16 residues. Germline V gene lookup returns CDR1 SGDLS and CDR2 YYNGEE. Trimming took off 4 bases at V and 6 bases at J, with 22 bases between the two ends. The CDR3 reads CASSPWGVSTEAEAFF. The CDR3 nucleotides read TGTGCCAGCAGCCCTTGGGGGGTAAGCACTGAAGCTGAAGCTTTCTTT. Full variable domain (outside the CDR3, taken from reference TRBV9 and TRBJ1-1): DSGVTQTPKHLITATGQRVTLRCSPRSGDLSVYWYQQSLDQGLQFLIQYYNGEERAKGNILERFSAQQFPDLHSELNLSSLELGDSALYFCASSPWGVSTEAEAFFGQGTRLTVV.

The J gene is TRBJ2-7, the V gene TRBV5-1, with a weak D call TRBD2 (6 bases). The length of the CDR3 is 14 residues. Per germline, CDR1 SGHRS and CDR2 YFSETQ. Trimming stripped 4 bases from V and 5 bases from J, with 16 bases between. CDR3 amino acids: CASSGGSTYDEQYF. The CDR3 DNA reads as TGCGCCAGCAGCGGGGGGTCGACCTACGACGAGCAGTACTTC. Looking up the rest from reference TRBV5-1 and TRBJ2-7 gives the full variable domain: KAGVTQTPRYLIKTRGQQVTLSCSPISGHRSVSWYQQTPGQGLQFLFEYFSETQRNKGNFPGRFSGRQFSNSRSEMNVSTLELGDSALYLCASSGGSTYDEQYFGPGTRLTVT.

Of note for this clonotype: The junction departs from germline at one end; a sequencing error may be responsible. The chain links TRBV15 to TRBJ2-3; tentatively, D is TRBD2 (6 bases). CDR1 and CDR2 from the germline V gene are LNHNV and YYDKDF (reference sequence). CDR3 size: 13 residues. CDR3 amino acids: CASSKAGTDTQYF. In DNA form, the CDR3 reads TGTGCCAGCAGCAAAGCGGGCACAGACACGCAGTATTTC. The full variable domain, completed using reference TRBV15 and TRBJ2-3, is DAMVIQNPRYQVTQFGKPVTLSCSQTLNHNVMYWYQQKSSQAPKLLFHYYDKDFNNEADTPDNFQSRRPNTSFCFLDIRSPGLGDTAMYLCASSKAGTDTQYFGPGTRLTVL.

V is TRBV19 and J is TRBJ2-2; D call uncertain. The CDR3 spans 13 residues. The germline gives CDR1 LNHDA, CDR2 SQIVND (reference sequence). V lost 5 bases and J 6 bases, leaving 10 bases between the germline ends. Written as DNA, the CDR3 is TGTGCCAGTAGTTCCACAGTAGCCGGGGAGCTGTTTTTT. Residues: CASSSTVAGELFF.

This clonotype was counted ten times or more. V gene TRBV20-1 combines with J gene TRBJ2-1; 11 nucleotides line up with TRBD2. The CDR3 runs to 14 residues. Looked up from germline, CDR1 is DFQATT and CDR2 is SNEGSKA (reference sequence). The V gene end was trimmed by 1 base and the J gene end by 6 bases; junction bases not matched to a gene: 2. The CDR3 DNA is TGCAGTGCTAGAGGACTAGCGGGGTTCAATGAGCAGTTCTTC. This encodes CSARGLAGFNEQFF.

The chain links TRBV19 to TRBJ1-2; 9 bases are shared with TRBD1. CDR1 is LNHDA, CDR2 SQIVND, per germline (reference sequence). The CDR3 totals 16 residues. Losses at the gene ends were 4 bases for V and 4 bases for J; bases not matched to a gene: 10. The CDR3 coding sequence is TGTGCCAGTAGTACGCCGGGACAGGGTCTTTTCTATGGCTACACCTTC. Protein product: CASSTPGQGLFYGYTF.

This sequence joins TRBV2 and TRBJ2-1, with TRBD2 matching over 11 bases. The V and J ends lost 6 bases and 2 bases, in that order; junction bases with no gene match: 3. The CDR3 contains 15 residues. Per germline, CDR1 SNHLY and CDR2 FYNNEI. The CDR3 spells CASRSTSGAYNEQFF. The CDR3 bases are TGTGCCAGCAGATCGACTAGCGGGGCCTACAATGAGCAGTTCTTC.

This sequence joins TRBV10-3 and TRBJ2-3, with D maybe TRBD2 (6 bases). The germline CDR1 and CDR2 sequences are ENHRY and SYGVKD. Trimming took 5 bases from V and 6 from J, leaving 15 bases between them. This CDR3 has 14 amino acids. CDR3 coding DNA: TGTGCCATCAGTCAGACGGGAGACGCCGATACGCAGTATTTT. Translating it yields CAISQTGDADTQYF.

Of note for this clonotype: This likely comes from a read error, as the CDR3 has no conserved phenylalanine or tryptophan at its end. The DNA is omitted, as the CDR3 cannot be located on it reliably, and the CDR3 follows TCRdb's listing. The chain joins TRBV7-7 to TRBJ2-3; the table's D call, TRBD1, was not checked against the DNA. The CDR3 spans 13 residues, counting both ends. Germline V gives CDR1 SSHAT, CDR2 FNYEAQ (reference sequence). The CDR3: CASSFPPRVRLCS.

The rearrangement joins TRBV5-1 to TRBJ1-1; no firm D call. This CDR3 is built from 14 residues. CDR1 and CDR2 from the germline V gene are SGHRS and YFSETQ. V was clipped by 1 base and J by 0 bases, with 7 bases between them. The CDR3 region is CASSLNSLNTEAFF. In DNA form, the CDR3 reads TGCGCCAGCAGCTTGAACAGCTTGAACACTGAAGCTTTCTTT.

Points on this clonotype: The conserved phenylalanine or tryptophan normally closing the CDR3 is absent here, so this likely arose from a read error. It is unclear where the CDR3 begins or ends on the DNA, so no DNA is shown, and the CDR3 is as TCRdb lists it. This chain connects TRBV2 to TRBJ1-2; TRBD1 was called by the table and not checked on the DNA. The CDR3 is 16 amino acids long, termini counted. Germline V gives CDR1 SNHLY, CDR2 FYNNEI. This CDR3 reads CASSDGGIREQFFGPV.

V and J are TRBV15 and TRBJ1-1; D unresolved. The CDR3 length is 11 residues. The V end lost 6 bases, the J end lost 3 bases, and 5 bases lay between the germline ends. Germline V gene lookup returns CDR1 LNHNV and CDR2 YYDKDF (reference sequence). The CDR3 DNA reads as TGTGCCACCAGGTCTGACACTGAAGCTTTCTTT. Amino acids: CATRSDTEAFF.

The chain is built from TRBV2 and TRBJ1-1; no reliable D call. Germline V gene sequence: CDR1 SNHLY, CDR2 FYNNEI. The CDR3 consists of 13 residues. Trimming shortened V by 8 bases and J by 1 base, and 11 bases separated the two germline ends. Here the CDR3 reads CASHRGGNTEAFF. CDR3 nucleotide sequence: TGTGCCAGCCATCGAGGTGGGAACACTGAAGCTTTCTTT.

The rearrangement uses TRBV7-9 and TRBJ2-7, with D hard to call. The CDR3 loop spans 18 amino acids. Germline CDR1 and CDR2: SEHNR and FQNEAQ (reference sequence). Between the trimmed V and J ends, which lost 2 bases and 2 bases, there was a span of 22 bases. The CDR3 bases are TGTGCCAGCAGCTTACATCTAAAAGGGAACGCCCTAGCCTACGAGCAGTACGTC. Protein: CASSLHLKGNALAYEQYV.

The rearrangement links TRBV7-9 to TRBJ2-3; D possibly matches TRBD1 or TRBD2 (5 bases each). The CDR3 contains 14 residues. Per germline, CDR1 SEHNR and CDR2 FQNEAQ (reference sequence). Trimming shortened V by 0 bases and J by 15 bases, and 19 bases separated the two germline ends. The CDR3 region is CASSLARGPDRHYF. CDR3 nucleotides: TGTGCCAGCAGCTTAGCGAGGGGCCCCGATAGGCACTATTTT.

The chain joins TRBV7-3 to TRBJ2-1; D is possibly TRBD2 (6 bases). Germline V CDR1 and CDR2: SGHTA, FQGTGA. V lost 9 bases to trimming and J lost 11 bases, with 26 bases between them. The CDR3 loop spans 15 amino acids. CDR3 DNA: TGTGCCAGTAGCATAAGCGGAGGAGGGATAAATAAGCAGTTCTTC. Residues: CASSISGGGINKQFF.

V usage is TRBV29-1 and J usage is TRBJ2-7; 15 bases line up with TRBD2. Per germline, CDR1 SQVTM and CDR2 ANQGSEA. J was trimmed by 7 bases and V by 5 bases; bases with no gene match: 6. The CDR3 totals 14 residues. This CDR3 reads CSVLGTSGGREQYF. The CDR3 nucleotides read TGCAGCGTTCTCGGGACTAGCGGGGGGAGGGAGCAGTACTTC.

CDR3 sequence (DNA): TGTGCCAGCAGACAGGGACTAGCGGGAAGTCTGTCAGTTACGCAGTATTTT. Translated: CASRQGLAGSLSVTQYF. The chain uses TRBV27 and TRBJ2-3, with TRBD2 matching over 13 bases. The V gene end was trimmed by 6 bases and the J gene end by 8 bases; junction bases not matched to a gene: 14. The germline CDR1 and CDR2 sequences are MNHEY and SMNVEV (reference sequence). The length of the CDR3 is 17 residues.

The V gene is TRBV10-2, the J gene TRBJ2-7; D not resolved. Trimming stripped 7 bases from V and 4 bases from J, with 20 bases between. Germline V gene data show CDR1 as WSHSY and CDR2 as SAAADI. The length of the CDR3 is 15 residues. For the CDR3, the DNA is TGCGCCAGCACTGCCCCTGGGTATGGGGTATACGAGCAGTACTTC. The encoded protein is CASTAPGYGVYEQYF.

J is TRBJ2-1 and V is TRBV11-3; tentatively, D is TRBD1 (6 bases). Trimming stripped 7 bases from V and 13 bases from J, with 20 bases between. This CDR3 region has 13 residues. Germline V CDR1 and CDR2: SGHNT, YENEEA. The CDR3 spells CASTRQVNGGQFF. CDR3 in DNA: TGTGCCAGCACAAGACAGGTCAACGGTGGACAGTTCTTC.

This chain links TRBV9 with TRBJ2-3; no firm D call. Trimming took 4 bases from V and 13 from J, leaving 25 bases between them. This CDR3 region has 15 residues. Germline V CDR1 and CDR2: SGDLS, YYNGEE. Here the CDR3 reads CASSSPGDTPYFEYF. CDR3 DNA: TGTGCCAGCAGCTCCCCCGGAGATACGCCGTATTTTGAGTATTTT. The whole variable domain, filled in from reference TRBV9 and TRBJ2-3, reads DSGVTQTPKHLITATGQRVTLRCSPRSGDLSVYWYQQSLDQGLQFLIQYYNGEERAKGNILERFSAQQFPDLHSELNLSSLELGDSALYFCASSSPGDTPYFEYFGPGTRLTVL.

The gene calls are TRBV7-9 and TRBJ2-1; D remains ambiguous. Germline V gives CDR1 SEHNR, CDR2 FQNEAQ (reference sequence). Trimming pared 2 bases from V and 11 bases from J, leaving 22 bases between. CDR3 length: 16 residues. CDR3: CASSLQRSPRGTQQFF. The CDR3 bases are TGTGCCAGCAGCTTACAAAGAAGCCCCAGAGGTACGCAGCAGTTCTTC.

Notes on this clonotype: Sequence at one end of the junction differs from germline and may be a read error. The chain combines TRBV15 with TRBJ2-7; D ambiguous. The CDR3 has 14 residues. Per the germline V gene, CDR1 is LNHNV and CDR2 is YYDKDF (reference sequence). For the CDR3, the DNA is TGCGCCAGCAGCTCAGGCAGCGAGCACTATGCCCAGTACTTC. Translated: CASSSGSEHYAQYF.

This chain connects TRBV2 to TRBJ1-2, with D possibly TRBD1 on 5 matching bases. The germline CDR1 and CDR2 sequences are SNHLY and FYNNEI. CDR3 length equals 15 residues. V lost 3 bases and J lost 6, with 17 bases in between. The CDR3 DNA reads TGTGCCAGCAGTGAGGCAGGGACTCCGTATGATGGCTACACCTTC. This translates into CASSEAGTPYDGYTF.

This chain uses TRBV12-3 or TRBV12-4 with TRBJ2-5; D is tentatively TRBD1 or TRBD2 (5 bases each). This CDR3 is 13 amino acids long. V gave up 2 bases and J gave up 11 bases, with 15 bases separating them. The CDR3 DNA sequence: TGTGCCAGCAGTTTATACAGGACCGGGGAGCAGTACTTC. Its translation: CASSLYRTGEQYF.

This rearrangement joins TRBV12-3 or TRBV12-4 to TRBJ2-7; D remains unclear. The CDR3 runs to 13 residues. Trimming cost V 4 bases and J 8 bases, with 15 bases left between them. CDR3 nucleotides: TGTGCCAGCAGTTCGAGAGGCGCGGAGCAGCAGTACGTC. Translation: CASSSRGAEQQYV.

This clonotype has only a few counts. A junction boundary mismatches the germline segment, possibly from a read error. The chain combines TRBV25-1 with TRBJ2-1, with D tentatively TRBD1 (5 bases). Germline-derived CDR1 and CDR2 are MGHDK and SYGVNS. The CDR3 runs to 15 residues. The CDR3 loop reads CVSSGNRIPYNEQFF. DNA of the CDR3: TGTGTCAGCAGTGGGAACAGGATACCCTACAATGAGCAGTTCTTC.

The rearrangement joins TRBV7-2 to TRBJ2-1, with D possibly called TRBD1 or TRBD2 (7 bases each). Trimming removed 1 base from V and 12 bases from J, with 16 bases in between. The CDR3 covers 14 residues. Germline values: CDR1 SGHTA, CDR2 FQGNSA. This chain's CDR3 is CASSLVGGGDAQFF. The CDR3 nucleotides are TGTGCCAGCAGCTTAGTGGGAGGGGGCGATGCGCAGTTCTTC. Combining the CDR3 with reference TRBV7-2 and TRBJ2-1 gives the whole variable domain GAGVSQSPSNKVTEKGKDVELRCDPISGHTALYWYRQSLGQGLEFLIYFQGNSAPDKSGLPSDRFSAERTGGSVSTLTIQRTQQEDSAVYLCASSLVGGGDAQFFGPGTRLTVL.

To note about this clonotype: One end of the junction does not line up with germline, which may come from a read error. This chain links TRBV7-8 with TRBJ1-2; a possible D gene is TRBD1 (5 bases). The CDR3 is 15 residues long. Germline CDR1 is SGHVS and CDR2 is FQNEAQ. The CDR3 DNA reads as TGCGCCAGCAGCTTAACAGGTAGTCTTGACAATGGCTACACCTTC. As protein: CASSLTGSLDNGYTF. Using reference TRBV7-8 and TRBJ1-2 for the parts outside the CDR3, the full variable domain is GAGVSQSPRYKVAKRGQDVALRCDPISGHVSLFWYQQALGQGPEFLTYFQNEAQLDKSGLPSDRFFAERPEGSVSTLKIQRTQQEDSAVYLCASSLTGSLDNGYTFGSGTRLTVV.

A note on this clonotype: The CDR3 does not end in the conserved phenylalanine or tryptophan, so this is likely a read error. No DNA is shown, since the ends of the CDR3 on it are uncertain; the CDR3 is the one TCRdb lists. This chain joins TRBV2 and TRBJ2-1; the table gives TRBD1 as D, unverified against the DNA. The germline V gene has CDR1 SNHLY and CDR2 FYNNEI. The CDR3 is 16 amino acids in total, end residues counted. The CDR3 region is CASGDGGTDKQDFHFC.

The chain combines TRBV29-1 with TRBJ2-1; D remains ambiguous. The CDR3 covers 14 residues. Germline V gene lookup returns CDR1 SQVTM and CDR2 ANQGSEA. Trimming shortened V by 3 bases and J by 8 bases, and 17 bases separated the two germline ends. Written as DNA, the CDR3 is TGCAGCGTTGACAGAAGCGATTTCAGCGATGAGCAGTTCTTC. Its translation: CSVDRSDFSDEQFF.